This is a list of T cell receptor beta chains from one sample in a study of T-cell memory formation after mild COVID-19. TCRdb passed the 5' RACE reads through MiXCR, listing each CDR3 protein once. This table has about 100,000 distinct CDR3 sequences, 18% appearing once. Sequencing was done on a sample of PBMCs or a T cell subset sorted from them (not recorded which). The receptor set was obtained from a man aged 18 to 30 who had mild COVID-19 (a few samples of this study predate the infection). Cell type and time point are not known. Both conserved end residues are part of each CDR3. A D gene is named only where the DNA matches it firmly. The listing skips clone size in some rows; elsewhere it reads once, few, many or a size class.

>.|TRBV7-2|TRBJ2-7|14|many
TGTGCCAGCAGCTCGCACCCTATTGGGGGCGAGCAGTACTTC
CASSSHPIGGEQYF
>.|TRBV2|TRBJ2-5|13|.
TGTGCCCGCTCGTCGGGCCTAGAAGAGACCCAGTACTTC
CARSSGLEETQYF
>.|TRBV25-1|TRBJ2-1|12|.
TGTGCCAGCAGTGCCCACCCCAATGAGCAGTTCTTC
CASSAHPNEQFF
>.|TRBV18|TRBJ2-5|14|.
TGTGCCAGCTCACCAGCGGTTTGGAGAGAGACCCAGTACTTC
CASSPAVWRETQYF
>.|TRBV4-1|TRBJ2-7|14|.
TGCGCCAGCAGCCAAGTTGGACCGCGGGACGAGCAGTACTTC
CASSQVGPRDEQYF
>TRBD2|TRBV7-2|TRBJ2-5|15|few
TGTGCCAGCAGCCCACGCCAGCGGGGGGGAGAGACCCAGTACTTC
CASSPRQRGGETQYF
>.|TRBV6-2/TRBV6-3|TRBJ2-3|16|few
TGTGCCAGCAGCCGAGGTGGGCCCCGCCTAGCAGATACGCAGTATTTT
CASSRGGPRLADTQYF
>TRBD2|TRBV20-1|TRBJ2-1|16|.
TGCAGTGCTTTCCTAGCGGGGGGCGACTCCTACAATGAGCAGTTCTTC
CSAFLAGGDSYNEQFF
>.|TRBV12-3/TRBV12-4|TRBJ1-3|16|few
TGTGCCAGCAGTCCCACACCTTCGACCAGCCGGCGGGCCATATATTTT
CASSPTPSTSRRAIYF
>.|TRBV12-3/TRBV12-4|TRBJ2-1|13|.
TGTGCCAGCAGCTCAGCCTCCTACAATGAGCAGTTCTTC
CASSSASYNEQFF
>.|TRBV6-5|TRBJ2-5|15|.
TGTGCCAGCAGTGGGACTGCCGCCCAACAAGAGACCCAGTACTTC
CASSGTAAQQETQYF
>.|TRBV4-3|TRBJ1-1|17|few
TGCGCCAGCAGCCAACCTTCAAGGGGAAAACTGAACACTGAAGCTTTCTTT
CASSQPSRGKLNTEAFF
>.|TRBV20-1|TRBJ2-2|12|few
TGCAGTGCCCCGGAAGTAACCGGGGAGCTGTTTTTT
CSAPEVTGELFF
>.|TRBV7-2|TRBJ2-3|13|.
TGTGCCAGCATACGACAGGGAGGAGATACGCAGTATTTT
CASIRQGGDTQYF
>.|TRBV5-1|TRBJ2-7|13|.
TGCGCCAGCGGCTCACAGGGATCCTACGAGCAGTACTTC
CASGSQGSYEQYF
>TRBD1|TRBV7-8|TRBJ2-5|17|.
TGTGCCAGCAGCTTATTCCCGGCAGGGGGTCCTGGAGAGACCCAGTACTTC
CASSLFPAGGPGETQYF
>.|TRBV5-1|TRBJ1-5|14|few
TGCGCCAGCAGCTTGGACCCAGGTGGCCAGCCCCAGCATTTT
CASSLDPGGQPQHF
>TRBD1|TRBV7-9|TRBJ2-2|14|few
TGTGCCAACAGAGGACAGGGGGACACCGGGGAGCTGTTTTTT
CANRGQGDTGELFF
>.|TRBV20-1|TRBJ2-2|12|.
TGCAGCGGACAGTATGATGCCGGGGAGCTGTTTTTT
CSGQYDAGELFF
>.|TRBV4-3|TRBJ2-1|17|.
TGCGCCAGCAGCCAGAACAAAGGGCTTGGCTCCTACAATGAGCAGTTCTTC
CASSQNKGLGSYNEQFF
>.|TRBV5-6|TRBJ2-3|12|.
TGTGCCAGCAGCTACGATACGGATACGCAGTATTTT
CASSYDTDTQYF
>.|TRBV6-2/TRBV6-3|TRBJ1-5|15|.
TGTGCCAGCAGCTCTACGGGACAAGGGTGGCTCTCGAGGCATTTT
CASSSTGQGWLSRHF
>.|TRBV5-6|TRBJ1-3|14|few
TGTGCCAGCAGCACGGACAGTAATTGGAACACCATATATTTT
CASSTDSNWNTIYF
>TRBD2|TRBV6-5|TRBJ2-7|15|.
TGTGCCAGCAGTAAGACTAGCGGACGCTCCTACGAGCAGTACTTC
CASSKTSGRSYEQYF
>.|TRBV5-1|TRBJ1-3|13|few
TGCGCCAGCAAACAGGACTCTGGAAACACCATATATTTT
CASKQDSGNTIYF
>TRBD2|TRBV4-2|TRBJ2-3|16|few
TGTGCCAGCAGCCAAGAGGGAGGGGCCCCCACAGATACGCAGTATTTT
CASSQEGGAPTDTQYF
>.|TRBV5-1|TRBJ2-7|15|many
TGCGCCAGCAGCTTGTGGGCCGGAGTAACCTACGAGCAGTACTTC
CASSLWAGVTYEQYF
>.|TRBV5-1|TRBJ2-2|13|few
TGCGCCAGCAGCTTGGCTAGCCCCGGGGAGCTGTTTTTT
CASSLASPGELFF
>.|TRBV7-2|TRBJ2-3|13|.
TGTGCCAGCAGCGTACAGCAGGCAGATACGCAGTATTTT
CASSVQQADTQYF
>.|TRBV4-2|TRBJ1-2|12|once
TGTGCCAGCAGCCGCACTGCGGGTGGCTACGCCTTC
CASSRTAGGYAF
>.|TRBV21-1|TRBJ1-1|12|few
TGTGCCACCCACCGGGGCTACACTGAAGCTTTCTTT
CATHRGYTEAFF
>.|TRBV11-2|TRBJ2-1|15|few
TGTGCCAGCAGCTTATGGGTCGTCGGGCGTGATGAGCAGTTCTTC
CASSLWVVGRDEQFF
>.|TRBV11-2|TRBJ1-1|12|few
TGTGCCAGCAGCCAACAGGGTTCTGAAGCTTTCTTT
CASSQQGSEAFF
>TRBD2|TRBV20-1|TRBJ2-1|14|few
TGCAGTGCTAGAGTGGCTAGCGGCAACAATGAGCAGTTCTTC
CSARVASGNNEQFF
>.|TRBV4-3|TRBJ2-1|13|many
TGCGCCAGCAGCCAAGATGGAGCCGGTGAGCAGTTCTTC
CASSQDGAGEQFF
>TRBD1|TRBV7-6|TRBJ2-5|14|few
TGTGCCAGCAGCCGAAGGACAGGAGGAGAGACCCAGTACTTC
CASSRRTGGETQYF
>TRBD1|TRBV12-3/TRBV12-4|TRBJ2-7|13|.
TGTGCCAGCAGCCGGGACAGACCCTACGAGCAGTACTTC
CASSRDRPYEQYF
>.|TRBV24-1|TRBJ2-5|20|few
TGTGCCACCAGTGATTTATACATCAACAGGGAACGCGTGATACGAAAGACCCAGTACTTC
CATSDLYINRERVIRKTQYF
>TRBD2|TRBV7-7|TRBJ2-2|15|few
TGTGCTAGCAGAAGACTAGCGGGGAACACCGGGGAGCTGTTTTTT
CASRRLAGNTGELFF
>.|TRBV18|TRBJ2-3|15|.
TGTGCCAGCTCACGGACGGATACTAGCACAGATACGCAGTATTTT
CASSRTDTSTDTQYF
>.|TRBV5-1|TRBJ1-5|15|.
TGCGCCAGCAGCTTGGCCGGACAGCCCAATCAGCCCCAGCATTTT
CASSLAGQPNQPQHF
>TRBD2|TRBV12-3/TRBV12-4|TRBJ2-3|14|few
TGTGCCAGTATCTACGGGGGGTTAGGGGATACGCAGTATTTT
CASIYGGLGDTQYF
>TRBD1|TRBV5-1|TRBJ2-7|16|.
TGCGCCAGCAGCTGGACCTCTAGGACAGGGACCTACGAGCAGTACTTC
CASSWTSRTGTYEQYF
>TRBD1|TRBV5-1|TRBJ2-1|18|.
TGCGCCAGCAGCGGGTACAGGGGTAACACCCACTCATGGCATGAGCAGTTCTTC
CASSGYRGNTHSWHEQFF
>.|TRBV7-2|TRBJ1-4|17|medium-sized
TGTGCCAGCAGCCCCGGCGGAGGGCGTGCAACTAATGAAAAACTGTTTTTT
CASSPGGGRATNEKLFF
>.|TRBV20-1|TRBJ2-7|11|.
TGCAGTGCTAGAGGGGTCAACGAGCAGTACTTC
CSARGVNEQYF
>.|TRBV7-2|TRBJ2-1|15|few
TGTGCCAGCAGCTGGGACCTAAGCTCCTACAATGAGCAGTTCTTC
CASSWDLSSYNEQFF
>.|TRBV27|TRBJ2-2|17|.
TGTGCCAGCAGTTTATCCCTTTTTCGAGGGGTGACCGGGGAGCTGTTTTTT
CASSLSLFRGVTGELFF
>.|TRBV7-3|TRBJ2-3|16|few
TGTGCCAGCAGCTTAGTCGGTGGACCGGATCAGGGTACGCAGTATTTT
CASSLVGGPDQGTQYF
>.|TRBV18|TRBJ2-7|12|few
TGTGCCAGCTCACCAGGGACCTACGAGCAGTACTTC
CASSPGTYEQYF
>TRBD1|TRBV5-1|TRBJ1-4|14|.
TGCGCCAGCAGCTTATCGACAGGGAACGGAATACCGTTTTTT
CASSLSTGNGIPFF
>TRBD1|TRBV5-1|TRBJ2-7|14|few
TGCGCCAGCAGCGGACTGACAGGGGGCTACGAGCAGTACTTC
CASSGLTGGYEQYF
>.|TRBV9|TRBJ1-2|13|few
TGTGCCAGCAGGAAGAACGACGGGTATGGCTACACCTTC
CASRKNDGYGYTF
>.|TRBV2|TRBJ2-4|13|few
TGTGCCAGCAGCCCATCGGACGGTGTCATTCAGTACTTC
CASSPSDGVIQYF
>.|TRBV4-3|TRBJ2-1|17|few
TGCGCCAGCAGCCACCTCCTGGGTGGCAGGGGGGAGAATGAGCAGTTCTTC
CASSHLLGGRGENEQFF
>.|TRBV4-1|TRBJ2-7|19|few
TGCGCCAGCAGCCAAGATCGGGCGCCTCTTCGTGACGAGGGCTACGAGCAGTACTTC
CASSQDRAPLRDEGYEQYF
>.|TRBV7-2|TRBJ2-5|13|many
TGTGCCAGCAGCTCGGGACCGGAGATAACCCAGTACTTC
CASSSGPEITQYF
>TRBD1|TRBV20-1|TRBJ1-5|13|few
TGCAGTGCTAGCACAGGGGGTAATCAGCCCCAGCATTTT
CSASTGGNQPQHF
>.|TRBV12-3/TRBV12-4|TRBJ1-2|14|.
TGTGCCAGCAGTCTAGCCCTCGACATCTATGGCTACACCTTC
CASSLALDIYGYTF